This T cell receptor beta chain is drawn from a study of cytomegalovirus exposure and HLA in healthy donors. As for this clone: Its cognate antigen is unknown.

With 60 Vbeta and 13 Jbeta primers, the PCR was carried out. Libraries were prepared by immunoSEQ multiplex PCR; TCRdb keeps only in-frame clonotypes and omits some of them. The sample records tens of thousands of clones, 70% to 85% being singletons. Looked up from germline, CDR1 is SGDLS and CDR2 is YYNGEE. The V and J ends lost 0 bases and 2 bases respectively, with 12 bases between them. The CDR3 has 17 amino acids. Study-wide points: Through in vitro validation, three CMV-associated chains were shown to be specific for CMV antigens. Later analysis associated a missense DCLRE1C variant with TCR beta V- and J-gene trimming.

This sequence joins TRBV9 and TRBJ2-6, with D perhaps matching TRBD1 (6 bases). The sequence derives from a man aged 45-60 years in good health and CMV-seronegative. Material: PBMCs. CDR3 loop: CASSVAGAGAGANVLTF. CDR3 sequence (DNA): TGTGCCAGCAGCGTAGCTGGGGCAGGGGCTGGGGCCAACGTCCTGACTTTC.